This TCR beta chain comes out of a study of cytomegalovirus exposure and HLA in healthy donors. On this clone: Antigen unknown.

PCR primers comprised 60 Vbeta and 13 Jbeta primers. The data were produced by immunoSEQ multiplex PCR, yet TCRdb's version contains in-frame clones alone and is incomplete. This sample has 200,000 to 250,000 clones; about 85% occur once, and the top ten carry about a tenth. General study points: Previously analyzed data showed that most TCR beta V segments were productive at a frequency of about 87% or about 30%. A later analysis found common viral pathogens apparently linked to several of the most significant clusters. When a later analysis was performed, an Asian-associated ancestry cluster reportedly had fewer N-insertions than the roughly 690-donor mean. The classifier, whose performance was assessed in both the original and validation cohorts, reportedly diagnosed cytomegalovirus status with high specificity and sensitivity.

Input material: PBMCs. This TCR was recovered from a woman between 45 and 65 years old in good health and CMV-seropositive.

CDR3 amino acids: CATSRDTGTGEEAFF. The CDR3 nucleotides are TGTGCCACCAGCAGAGATACCGGGACAGGAGAAGAAGCTTTCTTT. The genes are TRBV15 and TRBJ1-1; 8 bases match TRBD1. V lost 0 bases to trimming and J lost 8 bases; unmatched junction nucleotides: 8. The CDR3 extends over 15 amino acids. CDR1 is LNHNV, CDR2 YYDKDF, per germline (reference sequence).